This T cell receptor beta chain was recovered during a study of blood T cells in healthy people across ages. Overall study findings and caveats: Per million T cells, TCR beta diversity dropped roughly linearly as age increased.

The CDR3 is made up of 15 amino acids. The V gene's germline CDR1 is MNHNY and CDR2 SVGAGI (reference sequence). The V segment lost 6 bases and the J segment 6 bases; nucleotides outside the gene matches: 11. Caucasian individuals from Russia who were healthy and aged 6 to 90 acted as donors. Samples had at least 7 million PBMCs isolated from them. Sample-barcoded 5' priming and a J-beta primer mix drove a second PCR of roughly 6 to 12 cycles. Each cDNA molecule, via a template-switch adaptor with 12 random nucleotides, was tagged. TCRdb processed the 5' RACE reads anew with MiXCR; each CDR3 protein has one entry. The table records about 800,000 distinct CDR3 sequences, about half of them present only once. This clonotype was observed at least ten times. The antigen remains undetermined.

The chain couples TRBV6-6 to TRBJ2-7, with TRBD2 matching over 10 bases. Sequencing was done on a sample of blood. The sequence was obtained from a man older than 75 in good health. DNA for the CDR3: TGTGCCAGCAGCCACGCCCTAGCGGGGGTTTCCGAGCAGTACTTC. Its protein product is CASSHALAGVSEQYF.